Detailed here is one T cell receptor beta chain. Antigen specificity is unknown. The data belong to a study of T cell responses to AZD1222 COVID-19 vaccine. Findings and limits, study-wide: Females made up more of the donors, who were largely white British, and clonal diversity may have come out too low.

The V gene's germline CDR1 is SGHRS and CDR2 YFSETQ. V lost 1 base, J lost 8 bases, and 8 bases stayed unmatched. The CDR3 sequence is 14 residues long. Repertoires were generated with immunoSEQ multiplex PCR, while TCRdb's copy carries only in-frame clones and drops some. This sample has roughly 120,000 clones, with around 92% found just once. This receptor was obtained from an adult in good health. The material was peripheral blood, obtained on day 0 of AZD1222 vaccination. The rearrangement links TRBV5-1 to TRBJ1-2; 7 nucleotides align to TRBD1. The CDR3 here is CASSLSDRVGGYTF. As DNA, the CDR3 is TGCGCCAGCAGCTTGTCTGACAGGGTAGGAGGCTACACCTTC.